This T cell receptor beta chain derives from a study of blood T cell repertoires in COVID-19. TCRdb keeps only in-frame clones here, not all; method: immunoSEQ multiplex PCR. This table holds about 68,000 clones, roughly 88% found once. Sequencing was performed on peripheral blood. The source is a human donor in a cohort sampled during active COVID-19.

DNA of the CDR3: TGTGCCTGGAGTGTACCAGGGGTTAACTATGGCTACACCTTC. Translation gives CAWSVPGVNYGYTF. The chain employs TRBV30 and TRBJ1-2, with D maybe TRBD1 (6 bases). CDR1 and CDR2 (germline): GTSNPN, SVGIG (reference sequence). The CDR3 loop spans 14 amino acids. V lost 0 bases and J lost 1, with 9 bases in between.